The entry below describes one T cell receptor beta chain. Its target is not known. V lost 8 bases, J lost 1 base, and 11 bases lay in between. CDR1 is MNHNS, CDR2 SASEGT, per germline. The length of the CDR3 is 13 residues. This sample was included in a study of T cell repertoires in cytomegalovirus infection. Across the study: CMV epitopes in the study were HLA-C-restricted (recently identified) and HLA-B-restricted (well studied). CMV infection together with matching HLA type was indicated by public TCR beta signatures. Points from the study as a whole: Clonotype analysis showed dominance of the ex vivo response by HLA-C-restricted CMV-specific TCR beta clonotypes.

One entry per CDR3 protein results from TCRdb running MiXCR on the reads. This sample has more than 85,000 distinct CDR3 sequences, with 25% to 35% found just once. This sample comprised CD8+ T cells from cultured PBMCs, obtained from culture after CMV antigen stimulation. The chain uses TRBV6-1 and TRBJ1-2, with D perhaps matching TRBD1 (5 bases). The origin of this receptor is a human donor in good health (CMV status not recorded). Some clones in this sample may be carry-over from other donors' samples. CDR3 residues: CASQGPLNYGYTF. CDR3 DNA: TGTGCCAGCCAGGGACCGCTTAACTATGGCTACACCTTC.